This T cell receptor (beta chain) was observed in a study of blood T cell repertoires in COVID-19. Study-wide background: Donors in the United States, Italy and Spain gave samples during acute or convalescent COVID-19.

Source study methods: Estimates of nucleated cell counts were drawn from the amplification of reference gene primers. TCRdb keeps only in-frame clones here, not all; method: immunoSEQ multiplex PCR. Clone size and V and J calls were adopted from that table, with D and trimming inferred from the DNA. Counted here are hundreds of thousands of clones, around 87% occurring once; the ten biggest clones make up about 2.3%. This clone turned up a few times. The CDR3 has 15 amino acids. CDR1 KGHSH and CDR2 LQKENI come from the germline V gene. The germline V and J ends were trimmed by 0 bases and 5 bases, with 13 bases remaining between them. While infection was still active, Seattle patients were enrolled and then followed longitudinally.

This sequence joins TRBV18 and TRBJ1-1, with D perhaps matching TRBD1 (6 bases). The TCR was taken from a woman aged 55-70 years with COVID-19, enrolled during active disease. The sequencing input was peripheral blood. The CDR3: CASSPPSTGRTEAFF. DNA of the CDR3: TGTGCCAGCTCACCACCCTCCACAGGGAGAACTGAAGCTTTCTTT.